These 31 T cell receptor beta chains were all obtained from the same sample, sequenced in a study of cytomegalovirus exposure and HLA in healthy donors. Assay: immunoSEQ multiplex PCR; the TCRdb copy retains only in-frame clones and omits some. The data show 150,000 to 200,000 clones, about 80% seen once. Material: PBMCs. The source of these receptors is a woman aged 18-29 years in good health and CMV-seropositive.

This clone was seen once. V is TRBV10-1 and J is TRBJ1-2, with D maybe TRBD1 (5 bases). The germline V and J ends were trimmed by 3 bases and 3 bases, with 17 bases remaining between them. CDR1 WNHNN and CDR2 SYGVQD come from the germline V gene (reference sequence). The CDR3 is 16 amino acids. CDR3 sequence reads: CASSECGTQEHYGYTF. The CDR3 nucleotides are TGCGCCAGCAGTGAATGCGGGACGCAAGAACACTATGGCTACACCTTC.

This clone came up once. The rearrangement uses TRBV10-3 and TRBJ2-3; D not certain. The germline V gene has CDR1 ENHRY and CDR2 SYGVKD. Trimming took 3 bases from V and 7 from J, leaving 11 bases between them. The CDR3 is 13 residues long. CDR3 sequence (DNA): TGTGCCATCAGTGATCCAGTCCAAAATACGCAGTATTTT. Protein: CAISDPVQNTQYF.

DNA for the CDR3: TGTGCCAGCAGCTTACAGGGGCGGAACACTGAAGCTTTCTTT. This sequence encodes CASSLQGRNTEAFF. The V and J genes are TRBV7-2 and TRBJ1-1, with D maybe TRBD1 (6 bases). V lost 2 bases and J 1 base, leaving 8 bases between the germline ends. Germline loops: CDR1 SGHTA, CDR2 FQGNSA. This CDR3 has 14 residues.

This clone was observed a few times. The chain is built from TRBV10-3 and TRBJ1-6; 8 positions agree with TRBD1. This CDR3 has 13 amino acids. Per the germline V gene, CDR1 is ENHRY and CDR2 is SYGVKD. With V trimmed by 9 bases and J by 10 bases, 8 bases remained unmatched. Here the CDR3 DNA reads TGTGCCATGGGACAGGATGGGGGGTCACCCCTCCACTTT. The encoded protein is CAMGQDGGSPLHF.

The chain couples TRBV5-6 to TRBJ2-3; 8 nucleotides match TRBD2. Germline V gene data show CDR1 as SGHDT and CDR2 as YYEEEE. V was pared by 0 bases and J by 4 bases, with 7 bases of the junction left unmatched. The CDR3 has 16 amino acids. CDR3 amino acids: CASSLAEAGAADTQYF. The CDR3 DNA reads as TGTGCCAGCAGCTTGGCCGAAGCGGGGGCGGCAGATACGCAGTATTTT.

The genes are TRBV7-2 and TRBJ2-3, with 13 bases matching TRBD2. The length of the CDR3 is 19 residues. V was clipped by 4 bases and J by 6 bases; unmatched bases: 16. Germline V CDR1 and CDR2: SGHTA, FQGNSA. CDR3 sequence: CASSSPPGLAGVGADTQYF. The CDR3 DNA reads TGTGCCAGCAGCTCCCCCCCCGGACTAGCGGGGGTCGGAGCGGATACGCAGTATTTT. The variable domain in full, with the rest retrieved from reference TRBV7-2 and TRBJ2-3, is GAGVSQSPSNKVTEKGKDVELRCDPISGHTALYWYRQSLGQGLEFLIYFQGNSAPDKSGLPSDRFSAERTGGSVSTLTIQRTQQEDSAVYLCASSSPPGLAGVGADTQYFGPGTRLTVL.

As DNA, the CDR3 is TGTGCCAGCAGCCCAGCCCATGGGGGGGAAGCGTATGGCTACACCTTC. It codes for CASSPAHGGEAYGYTF. This chain uses TRBV7-2 with TRBJ1-2; TRBD1 might be the D (5 bases). Germline-derived CDR1 and CDR2 are SGHTA and FQGNSA. The V end lost 5 bases, the J end lost 5 bases, and 21 bases lay between the germline ends. The CDR3 runs 16 residues.

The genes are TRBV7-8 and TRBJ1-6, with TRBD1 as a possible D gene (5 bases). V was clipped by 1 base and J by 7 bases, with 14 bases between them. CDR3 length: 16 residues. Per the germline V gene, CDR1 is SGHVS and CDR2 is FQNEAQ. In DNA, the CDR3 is TGTGCCAGCAGCTTAGAGGTGGGGCCCTCAAATTCACCCCTCCACTTT. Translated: CASSLEVGPSNSPLHF.

This CDR3 reads CASSHRDRDYEQYF. The CDR3 bases are TGTGCCAGCAGCCACCGGGACAGGGACTACGAGCAGTACTTC. V gene TRBV7-9 combines with J gene TRBJ2-7; 9 nucleotides line up with TRBD1. Germline values: CDR1 SEHNR, CDR2 FQNEAQ (reference sequence). The CDR3 is made up of 14 amino acids. V was clipped by 5 bases and J by 3 bases; unmatched bases: 5.

The DNA of the CDR3 is TGCGCCAGCAGCCAAGACACGGGCGCGGGGATCTCCTACGAGCAGTACTTC. Residues: CASSQDTGAGISYEQYF. The chain recombines TRBV4-3 with TRBJ2-7, with D possibly matching TRBD2 (6 bases). CDR1 is LGHNA, CDR2 YSLEER, per germline. The CDR3 is 17 residues long. Trimming removed 0 bases from V and 0 bases from J, with 15 bases in between.

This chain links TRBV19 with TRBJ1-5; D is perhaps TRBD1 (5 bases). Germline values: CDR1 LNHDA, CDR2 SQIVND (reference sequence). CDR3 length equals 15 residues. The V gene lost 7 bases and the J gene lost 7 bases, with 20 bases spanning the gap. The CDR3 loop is CASTPGMGGYQPQHF. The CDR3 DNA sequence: TGTGCCAGTACGCCGGGAATGGGGGGGTACCAGCCCCAGCATTTT. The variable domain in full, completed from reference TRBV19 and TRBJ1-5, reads DGGITQSPKYLFRKEGQNVTLSCEQNLNHDAMYWYRQDPGQGLRLIYYSQIVNDFQKGDIAEGYSVSREKKESFPLTVTSAQKNPTAFYLCASTPGMGGYQPQHFGDGTRLSIL.

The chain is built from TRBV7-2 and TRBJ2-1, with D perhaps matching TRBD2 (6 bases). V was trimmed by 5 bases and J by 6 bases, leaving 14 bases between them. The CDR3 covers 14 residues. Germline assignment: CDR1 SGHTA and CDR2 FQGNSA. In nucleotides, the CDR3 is TGTGCCAGCAGCCGGGACTGGTCCATCAATGAGCAGTTCTTC. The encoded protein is CASSRDWSINEQFF.

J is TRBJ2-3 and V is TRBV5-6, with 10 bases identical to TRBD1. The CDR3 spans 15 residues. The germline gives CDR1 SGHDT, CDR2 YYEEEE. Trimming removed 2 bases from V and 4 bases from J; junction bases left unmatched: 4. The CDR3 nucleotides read TGTGCCAGCAGCTTTGGGACAGGGGCTTCAGATACGCAGTATTTT. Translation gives CASSFGTGASDTQYF.

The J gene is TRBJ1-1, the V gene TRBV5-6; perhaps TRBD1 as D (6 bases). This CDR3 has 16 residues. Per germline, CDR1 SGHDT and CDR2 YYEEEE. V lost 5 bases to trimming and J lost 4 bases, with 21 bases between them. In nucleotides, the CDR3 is TGTGCCAGCAGTTACATGGGCGGGAGGGGGTCCACTGAAGCTTTCTTT. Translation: CASSYMGGRGSTEAFF.

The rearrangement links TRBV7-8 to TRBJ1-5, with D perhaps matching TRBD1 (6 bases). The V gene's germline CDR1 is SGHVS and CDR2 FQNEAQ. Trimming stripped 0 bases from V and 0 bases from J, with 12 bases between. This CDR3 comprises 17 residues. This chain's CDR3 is CASSLADRPYSNQPQHF. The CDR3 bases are TGTGCCAGCAGCTTAGCGGACAGACCTTATAGCAATCAGCCCCAGCATTTT.

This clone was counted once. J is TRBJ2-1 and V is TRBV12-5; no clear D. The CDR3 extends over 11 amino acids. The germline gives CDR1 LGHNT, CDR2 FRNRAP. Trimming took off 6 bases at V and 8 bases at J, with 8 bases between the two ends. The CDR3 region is CASGLGHEQFF. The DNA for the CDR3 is TGTGCTAGTGGGCTAGGCCATGAGCAGTTCTTC.

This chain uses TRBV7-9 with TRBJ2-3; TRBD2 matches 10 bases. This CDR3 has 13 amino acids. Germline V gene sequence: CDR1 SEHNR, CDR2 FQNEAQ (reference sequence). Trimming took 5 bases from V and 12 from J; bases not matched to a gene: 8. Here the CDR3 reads CASSPGSGGLQYF. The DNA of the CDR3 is TGTGCCAGCAGCCCAGGTAGCGGGGGGCTTCAGTATTTT.

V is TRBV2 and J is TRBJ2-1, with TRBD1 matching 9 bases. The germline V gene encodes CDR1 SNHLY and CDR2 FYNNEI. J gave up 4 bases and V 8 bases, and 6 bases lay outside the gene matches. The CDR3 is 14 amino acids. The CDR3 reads CASQPGTGYNEQFF. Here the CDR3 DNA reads TGTGCCAGCCAACCAGGGACAGGGTACAATGAGCAGTTCTTC.

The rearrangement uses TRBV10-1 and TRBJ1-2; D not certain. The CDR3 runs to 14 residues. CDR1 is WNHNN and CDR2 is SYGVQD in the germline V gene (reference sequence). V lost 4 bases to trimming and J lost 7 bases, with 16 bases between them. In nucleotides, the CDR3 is TGCGCCAGCAGTGCCTCCTTACTAGTCGGTGGCTACACCTTC. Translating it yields CASSASLLVGGYTF.

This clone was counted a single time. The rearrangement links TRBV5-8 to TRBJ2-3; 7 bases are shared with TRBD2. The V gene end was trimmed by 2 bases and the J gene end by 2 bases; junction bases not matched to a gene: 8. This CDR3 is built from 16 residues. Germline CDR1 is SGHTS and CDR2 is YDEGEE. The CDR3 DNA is TGTGCCAGCAGCTTTGTTGCGGGGGACTACACAGATACGCAGTATTTT. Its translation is CASSFVAGDYTDTQYF.

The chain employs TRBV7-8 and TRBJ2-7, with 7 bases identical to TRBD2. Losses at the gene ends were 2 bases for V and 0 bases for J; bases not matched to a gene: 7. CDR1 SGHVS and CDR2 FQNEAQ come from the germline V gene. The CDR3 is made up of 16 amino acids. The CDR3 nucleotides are TGTGCCAGCAGCTTACGACCGGGGGGAAGCTCCTACGAGCAGTACTTC. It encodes CASSLRPGGSSYEQYF.

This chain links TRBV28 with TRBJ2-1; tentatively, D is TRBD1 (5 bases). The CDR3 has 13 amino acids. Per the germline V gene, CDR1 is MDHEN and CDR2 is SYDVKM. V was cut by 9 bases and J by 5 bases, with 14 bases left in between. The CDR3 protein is CASRQGADNEQFF. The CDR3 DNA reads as TGTGCCAGTAGGCAAGGGGCCGACAATGAGCAGTTCTTC.

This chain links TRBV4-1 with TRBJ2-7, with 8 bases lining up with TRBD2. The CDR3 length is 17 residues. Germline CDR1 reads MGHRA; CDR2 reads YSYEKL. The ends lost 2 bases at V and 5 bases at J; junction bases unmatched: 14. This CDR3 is CASSQYPREGRGDEQYF. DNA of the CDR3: TGCGCCAGCAGCCAATATCCTCGGGAGGGGAGGGGGGACGAGCAGTACTTC.

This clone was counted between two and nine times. CDR3 sequence reads: CASSPQGIYEQYF. CDR3 nucleotides: TGTGCCAGCAGCCCACAGGGGATCTACGAGCAGTACTTC. The chain is built from TRBV5-5 and TRBJ2-7; TRBD1 agrees at 7 bases. Per germline, CDR1 SGHKS and CDR2 YYEKEE (reference sequence). The CDR3 has 13 residues. The ends lost 4 bases at V and 3 bases at J; junction bases unmatched: 4.

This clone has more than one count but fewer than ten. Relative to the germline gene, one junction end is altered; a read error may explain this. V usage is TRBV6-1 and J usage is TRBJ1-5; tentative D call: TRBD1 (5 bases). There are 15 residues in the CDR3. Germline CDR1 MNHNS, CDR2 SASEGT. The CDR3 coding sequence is TGTGCCAGCAGTAAAGCCGACAGAATCAATCAGCCCCAGCATTTT. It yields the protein CASSKADRINQPQHF.

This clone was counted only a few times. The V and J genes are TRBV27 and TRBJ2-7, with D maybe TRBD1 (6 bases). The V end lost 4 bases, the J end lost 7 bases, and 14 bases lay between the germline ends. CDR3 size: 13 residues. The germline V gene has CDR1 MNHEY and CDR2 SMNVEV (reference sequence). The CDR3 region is CASSWDIDREQYF. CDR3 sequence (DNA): TGTGCCAGCAGTTGGGACATTGATAGGGAGCAGTACTTC.

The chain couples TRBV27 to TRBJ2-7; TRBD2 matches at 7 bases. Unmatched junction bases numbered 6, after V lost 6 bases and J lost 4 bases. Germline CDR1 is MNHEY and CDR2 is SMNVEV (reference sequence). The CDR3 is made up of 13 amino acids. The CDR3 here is CASSRAGVYEQYF. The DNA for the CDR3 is TGTGCCAGCAGCCGGGCGGGGGTATACGAGCAGTACTTC.

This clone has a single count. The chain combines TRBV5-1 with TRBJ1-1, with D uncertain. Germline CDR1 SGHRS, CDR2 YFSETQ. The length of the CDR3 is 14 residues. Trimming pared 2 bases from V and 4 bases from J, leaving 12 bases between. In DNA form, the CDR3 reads TGCGCCAGCAGCTTAGGTCGGGTGGGCACTGAAGCTTTCTTT. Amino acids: CASSLGRVGTEAFF.

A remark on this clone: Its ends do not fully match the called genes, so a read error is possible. This CDR3 reads CASSPDRDRADLKNF. The CDR3 DNA sequence: TGCGCCAGCAGCCCAGACCGCGACAGGGCCGATTTAAAGAACTTC. The chain uses TRBV5-1 and TRBJ1-2; 7 bases agree with TRBD1. This CDR3 contains 15 residues. Germline assignment: CDR1 SGHRS and CDR2 YFSETQ.

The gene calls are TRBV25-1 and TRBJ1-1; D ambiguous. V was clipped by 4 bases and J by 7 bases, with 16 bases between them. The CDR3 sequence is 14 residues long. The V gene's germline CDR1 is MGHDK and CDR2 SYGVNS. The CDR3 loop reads CASSGLGPGGEAFF. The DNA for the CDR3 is TGTGCCAGCAGTGGATTGGGTCCCGGAGGTGAAGCTTTCTTT.

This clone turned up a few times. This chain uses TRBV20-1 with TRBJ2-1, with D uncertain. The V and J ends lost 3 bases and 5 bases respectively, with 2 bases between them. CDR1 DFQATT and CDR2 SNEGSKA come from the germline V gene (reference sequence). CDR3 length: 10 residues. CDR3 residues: CSASDNEQFF. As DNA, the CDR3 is TGCAGTGCTAGCGACAATGAGCAGTTCTTC.